This T cell receptor beta chain was obtained from a study of blood T cell repertoires in COVID-19. At the level of the study: Donors in the United States, Italy and Spain gave samples during acute or convalescent COVID-19.

Assignments of participants to cohorts depended upon their own reported clinical history. Symptom resolution, clearance, or two negative PCRs marked the recovered donors of Cohort 3. Germline CDR1 and CDR2: SGHVS and FQNEAQ. V lost 5 bases and J 1 base, leaving 8 bases between the germline ends. This CDR3 contains 13 residues. Methods used by the authors: From reference gene primer amplification, estimates of nucleated cell counts were derived. This table comes from immunoSEQ multiplex PCR, and its TCRdb copy is limited to in-frame clones, with some not included. That table supplies the V and J calls and clone size; D and trimming were determined from the DNA. The sample has 400,000 or so clones, 90% seen once.

The chain couples TRBV7-8 to TRBJ1-1; D is unclear. The sequence derives from a young man who had recovered from COVID-19. The sample taken for sequencing was PBMCs or T cells enriched from blood (not recorded which). CDR3 protein: CASSAGANTEAFF. Written as DNA, the CDR3 is TGTGCCAGCAGCGCGGGAGCGAACACTGAAGCTTTCTTT.